The 18 T cell receptor delta chains below were found in one sample sequenced in a study of human gamma delta and Vdelta1 T cells. TCRdb re-called the PCR reads with CATT. The data show roughly 7,000 delta-chain clones, about two fifths seen once. Their recognized antigens are unknown. Sequenced: Vdelta1 gamma-delta T cells from blood grown in culture (DOT cells). The receptors derive from a human donor in good health.

This clone was seen a handful of times. This sequence joins TRDV1 and TRDJ1; 7 nucleotides line up with TRDD3. Germline V gene sequence: CDR1 TSWWSYY, CDR2 QGS. The V segment lost 0 bases and the J segment 3 bases; nucleotides outside the gene matches: 13. CDR3 size: 18 residues. This CDR3 is CALGELGGARGISDKLIF. CDR3 DNA sequence: TGTGCTCTTGGGGAACTCGGTGGGGCTCGGGGGATTTCCGATAAACTCATCTTT.

This rearrangement joins TRDV1 to TRDJ1; 11 bases line up with TRDD3. The germline CDR1 and CDR2 sequences are TSWWSYY and QGS. This CDR3 is 21 amino acids long. V was clipped by 2 bases and J by 0 bases; unmatched bases: 17. The CDR3 spells CALGELNLLGDSWLYTDKLIF. The DNA for the CDR3 is TGTGCTCTTGGGGAATTAAACCTACTGGGGGATAGTTGGCTTTACACCGATAAACTCATCTTT.

The table lists this clone with a few counts. The rearrangement uses TRDV1 and TRDJ1; 10 nucleotides agree with TRDD3. Germline CDR1 reads TSWWSYY; CDR2 reads QGS. The J segment lost 10 bases and the V segment lost 3 bases, leaving 14 bases of the junction unmatched. This CDR3 is 16 amino acids long. CDR3 DNA sequence: TGTGCTCTTGGGGAGCTACGGGGGATACGCGACGAGGGACTCATCTTT. This encodes CALGELRGIRDEGLIF.

The chain employs TRDV1 and TRDJ1; the match to TRDD3 covers 7 bases. Germline assignment: CDR1 TSWWSYY and CDR2 QGS. The CDR3 sequence is 21 residues long. Germline trimming cut 5 bases from V and 0 bases from J; bases unmatched to any gene: 24. CDR3 sequence reads: CALGQNPDLLGLYLYTDKLIF. CDR3 nucleotides: TGTGCTCTTGGGCAGAACCCGGATTTACTGGGGCTCTATTTGTACACCGATAAACTCATCTTT.

Note on this clone: The junction and the germline gene differ at one end; a read error may be behind it. The gene calls are TRDV1 and TRDJ1; 9 nucleotides align to TRDD2. The CDR3 covers 22 residues. CDR1 and CDR2 (germline): TSWWSYY, QGS. In DNA, the CDR3 is TGTGCTCTTGGGGAACTCCCCAGGCCTTCCTACGTACCTTCTTACAATCCCGATATACTCATCTTT. Protein: CALGELPRPSYVPSYNPDILIF.

This clone was observed a handful of times. The V gene is TRDV1, the J gene TRDJ1, with TRDD3 matching over 13 bases. The germline gives CDR1 TSWWSYY, CDR2 QGS. V was clipped by 2 bases and J by 0 bases; unmatched bases: 30. CDR3 size: 26 residues. CDR3 amino acids: CALGESPSHWGIRPIVQARYTDKLIF. Here the CDR3 DNA reads TGTGCTCTTGGGGAATCCCCCTCTCACTGGGGGATACGCCCTATAGTCCAAGCACGGTACACCGATAAACTCATCTTT.

The chain uses TRDV1 and TRDJ1, with 12 bases identical to TRDD3. Germline CDR1 TSWWSYY, CDR2 QGS. The CDR3 totals 22 residues. J gave up 1 base and V 0 bases, and 18 bases lay outside the gene matches. This CDR3 reads CALGELAPYWGIPNRGTDKLIF. The CDR3 DNA reads TGTGCTCTTGGGGAACTAGCGCCCTACTGGGGGATACCCAACCGGGGCACCGATAAACTCATCTTT.

The chain is built from TRDV1 and TRDJ3; D unresolved. The CDR3 spans 16 residues. With 7 bases removed from V and 0 bases from J, the gap between germline ends came to 10 bases. Germline loops: CDR1 TSWWSYY, CDR2 QGS. The CDR3 coding sequence is TGTGCTCTTGCCCATGGTAGCTCCTGGGACACCCGACAGATGTTTTTC. This sequence encodes CALAHGSSWDTRQMFF.

The rearrangement uses TRDV1 and TRDJ2; TRDD3 aligns across 11 bases. This CDR3 contains 22 residues. After removal of 1 base from V and 9 bases from J, the junction contained 25 bases not matched to a gene. Germline CDR1 TSWWSYY, CDR2 QGS. The DNA for the CDR3 is TGTGCTCTTGGGGAACCGGTTAGTATTCTCGTGGTACTGGGGGATAGGGGCACACAACTCTTCTTT. Translated: CALGEPVSILVVLGDRGTQLFF.

By proportion, this clone is medium-sized. The chain couples TRDV1 to TRDJ1; D gene ambiguous. Trimming removed 1 base at V and 0 bases at J, with 9 bases between. CDR3 length: 15 residues. Germline-derived CDR1 and CDR2 are TSWWSYY and QGS. CDR3 DNA: TGTGCTCTTGGGGAACGATCCCCGTACACCGATAAACTCATCTTT. Its translation: CALGERSPYTDKLIF.

This clone has a handful of counts. The rearrangement uses TRDV1 and TRDJ1; 11 bases are a match to TRDD3. The J segment lost 0 bases and the V segment lost 6 bases, leaving 36 bases of the junction unmatched. The CDR3 totals 26 residues. The germline gives CDR1 TSWWSYY, CDR2 QGS. DNA of the CDR3: TGTGCTCTTGGCTTAGGGGACCCCAACATAGGGGCCTTCCTACAACTGGGGGATATGGACACCGATAAACTCATCTTT. Translated, it gives CALGLGDPNIGAFLQLGDMDTDKLIF.

In its sample, this clone ranks as medium-sized. This rearrangement joins TRDV1 to TRDJ1, with D maybe TRDD2 (7 bases). Trimming removed 4 bases from V and 0 bases from J, with 36 bases in between. This CDR3 comprises 23 residues. Germline V gene sequence: CDR1 TSWWSYY, CDR2 QGS. CDR3 in amino acids: CALGGSPSFLRGKGFDYTDKLIF. The CDR3 coding sequence is TGTGCTCTTGGGGGTTCTCCTTCCTTCCTTCGGGGGAAGGGGTTTGATTACACCGATAAACTCATCTTT.

The chain combines TRDV2 with TRDJ1; TRDD3 agrees at 11 bases. The CDR3 has 17 residues. Germline trimming cut 1 base from V and 1 base from J; bases unmatched to any gene: 7. Looked up from germline, CDR1 is GEAIGNYY and CDR2 is EKD. Here the CDR3 DNA reads TGTGCCTGTGACACAATTCCTGGGGGATACACCACCGATAAACTCATCTTT. It yields the protein CACDTIPGGYTTDKLIF.

Details on this clone: The likely explanation is a read error, given a far larger clone one base away. The sample contains more than one DNA sequence encoding this CDR3. This sequence joins TRDV1 and TRDJ1; D is perhaps TRDD3 (5 bases). The CDR3 is made up of 17 amino acids. The V end lost 4 bases, the J end lost 7 bases, and 25 bases lay between the germline ends. Germline values: CDR1 TSWWSYY, CDR2 QGS. The CDR3 sequence is CALGGLPYAYNYGKLIF. The DNA for the CDR3 is TGTGCTCTTGGGGGGCTCCCATACGCATATAATTATGGTAAACTCATCTTT.

This clone has a handful of counts. The chain links TRDV1 to TRDJ1; 10 bases are a match to TRDD3. The CDR3 runs 23 residues. Germline CDR1 reads TSWWSYY; CDR2 reads QGS. The V segment lost 2 bases and the J segment 7 bases; nucleotides outside the gene matches: 31. CDR3 residues: CALGEKPAILLVLGDWRQGKLIF. For the CDR3, the DNA is TGTGCTCTTGGGGAAAAACCTGCTATTCTCTTAGTACTGGGGGATTGGCGACAGGGTAAACTCATCTTT.

This clone ranks as medium-sized (0.01 to 0.1%). The chain uses TRDV1 and TRDJ1; the D gene could be TRDD2 or TRDD3 (5 bases each). Looked up from germline, CDR1 is TSWWSYY and CDR2 is QGS. Trimming took off 6 bases at V and 0 bases at J, with 20 bases between the two ends. This CDR3 has 17 amino acids. DNA of the CDR3: TGTGCTCTTGGTCGCCCTTCGGTGGGGCCGTACACCGATAAACTCATCTTT. Protein: CALGRPSVGPYTDKLIF.

A few counts support this clone. The chain links TRDV1 to TRDJ1, with D perhaps matching TRDD3 (7 bases). V was clipped by 0 bases and J by 2 bases, with 28 bases between them. The CDR3 contains 21 residues. CDR1 and CDR2 (germline): TSWWSYY, QGS. CDR3 bases: TGTGCTCTTGGGGAACTCCTCCTACTTGGGGGACCCCCTATACGGACCGATAAACTCATCTTT. Translating gives CALGELLLLGGPPIRTDKLIF.

This chain joins TRDV1 and TRDJ1; no definite D call. The CDR3 sequence is 15 residues long. Looked up from germline, CDR1 is TSWWSYY and CDR2 is QGS. Between the trimmed V and J ends, which lost 4 bases and 2 bases, there was a span of 14 bases. The CDR3 is CALGAHYGETDKLIF. CDR3 bases: TGTGCTCTTGGGGCCCACTACGGTGAGACCGATAAACTCATCTTT.